This T cell receptor (beta chain) derives from a study of T cells in Graves' hyperthyroidism and ophthalmopathy. Whole-study findings and limits: Model output signaled ophthalmopathy a median about 6.3 months ahead of onset.

The source material, RNA transcripts, was used to amplify TCR beta CDR3 regions. First-round RT-PCR targeting the TCR CDR3 was performed with the HTBI primer set. TCRdb reanalysed the multiplex PCR reads using MiXCR and keeps one entry per CDR3 protein. This table has around 450,000 distinct CDR3 sequences, around a sixth appearing once. The CDR3 length is 13 residues. V lost 0 bases, J lost 7 bases, and 3 bases stayed unmatched. Germline loops: CDR1 DFQATT, CDR2 SNEGSKA (reference sequence). This clonotype occurred many times. Antigen: not known. Source material: blood. The chain employs TRBV20-1 and TRBJ2-7; 10 nucleotides match TRBD1. The clonotype originates from a woman aged 18-35 years with Graves' hyperthyroidism. The CDR3 loop is CSARDGDRGEQYF. Here the CDR3 DNA reads TGCAGTGCTAGAGATGGGGACAGGGGTGAGCAGTACTTC.